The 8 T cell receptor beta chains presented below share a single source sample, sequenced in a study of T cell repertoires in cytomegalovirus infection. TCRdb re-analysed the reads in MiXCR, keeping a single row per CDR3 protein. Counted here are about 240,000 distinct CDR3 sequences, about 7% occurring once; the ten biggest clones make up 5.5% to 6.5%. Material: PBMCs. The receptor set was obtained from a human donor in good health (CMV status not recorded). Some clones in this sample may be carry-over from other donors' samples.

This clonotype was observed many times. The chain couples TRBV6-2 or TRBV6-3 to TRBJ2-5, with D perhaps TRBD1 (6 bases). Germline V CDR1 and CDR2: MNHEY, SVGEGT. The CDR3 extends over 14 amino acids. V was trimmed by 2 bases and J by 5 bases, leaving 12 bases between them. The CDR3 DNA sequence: TGTGCCAGCAGTTACATGTGGCAGGGGGAGACCCAGTACTTC. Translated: CASSYMWQGETQYF.

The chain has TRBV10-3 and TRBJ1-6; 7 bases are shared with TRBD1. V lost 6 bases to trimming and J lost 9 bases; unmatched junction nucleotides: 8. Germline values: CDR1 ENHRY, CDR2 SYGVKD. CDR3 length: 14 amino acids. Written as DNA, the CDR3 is TGTGCCATCAGCTCCGGGACAGATGTTTCACCCCTCCACTTT. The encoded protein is CAISSGTDVSPLHF.

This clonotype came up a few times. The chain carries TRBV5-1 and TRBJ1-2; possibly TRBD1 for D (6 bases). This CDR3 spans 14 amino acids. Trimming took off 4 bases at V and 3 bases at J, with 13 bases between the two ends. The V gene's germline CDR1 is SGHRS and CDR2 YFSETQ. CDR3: CASSLRGGDYGYTF. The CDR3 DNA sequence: TGCGCCAGCAGCCTTCGTGGGGGCGACTATGGCTACACCTTC.

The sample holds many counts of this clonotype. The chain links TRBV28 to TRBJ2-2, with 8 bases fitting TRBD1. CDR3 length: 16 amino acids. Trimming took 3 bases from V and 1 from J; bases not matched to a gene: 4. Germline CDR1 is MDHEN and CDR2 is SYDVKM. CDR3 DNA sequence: TGTGCCAGCAGTTTTTCAGGACAGGGGAACACCGGGGAGCTGTTTTTT. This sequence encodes CASSFSGQGNTGELFF.

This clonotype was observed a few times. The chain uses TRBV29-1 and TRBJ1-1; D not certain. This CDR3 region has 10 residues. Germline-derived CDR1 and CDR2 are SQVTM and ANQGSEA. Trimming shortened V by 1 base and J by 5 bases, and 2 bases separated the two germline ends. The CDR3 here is CSVEGTEAFF. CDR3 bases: TGCAGCGTTGAAGGAACTGAAGCTTTCTTT. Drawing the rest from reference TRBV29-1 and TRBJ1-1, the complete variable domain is SAVISQKPSRDICQRGTSLTIQCQVDSQVTMMFWYRQQPGQSLTLIATANQGSEATYESGFVIDKFPISRPNLTFSTLTVSNMSPEDSSIYLCSVEGTEAFFGQGTRLTVV.

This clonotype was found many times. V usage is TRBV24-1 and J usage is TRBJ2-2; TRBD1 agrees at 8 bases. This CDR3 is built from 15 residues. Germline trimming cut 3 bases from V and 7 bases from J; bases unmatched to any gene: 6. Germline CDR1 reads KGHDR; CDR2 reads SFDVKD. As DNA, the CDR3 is TGTGCCACCAGTGATGCCCGACAGGGGCACGGGGAGCTGTTTTTT. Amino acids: CATSDARQGHGELFF.

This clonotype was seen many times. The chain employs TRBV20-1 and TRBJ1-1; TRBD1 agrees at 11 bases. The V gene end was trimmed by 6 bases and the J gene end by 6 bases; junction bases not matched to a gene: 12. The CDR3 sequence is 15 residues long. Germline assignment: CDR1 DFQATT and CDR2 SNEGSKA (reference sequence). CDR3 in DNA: TGCAGTGCCCAAGGGACAGGGGGAGTTTCATCTGAAGCTTTCTTT. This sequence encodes CSAQGTGGVSSEAFF.

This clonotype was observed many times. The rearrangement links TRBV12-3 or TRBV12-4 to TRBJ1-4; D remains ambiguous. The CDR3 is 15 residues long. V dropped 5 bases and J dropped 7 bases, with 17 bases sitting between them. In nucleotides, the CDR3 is TGTGCCAGCAGTCTCCGGACCGGTCGGACTGAAAAACTGTTTTTT. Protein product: CASSLRTGRTEKLFF.